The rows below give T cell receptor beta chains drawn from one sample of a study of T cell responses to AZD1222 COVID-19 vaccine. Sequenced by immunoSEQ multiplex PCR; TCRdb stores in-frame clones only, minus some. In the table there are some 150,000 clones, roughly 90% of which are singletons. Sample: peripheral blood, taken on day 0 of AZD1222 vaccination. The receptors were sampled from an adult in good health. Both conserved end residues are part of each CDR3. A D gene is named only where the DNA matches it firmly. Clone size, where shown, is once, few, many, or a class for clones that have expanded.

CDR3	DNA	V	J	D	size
CASSPIKDHGYTF	TGTGCCAGCTCACCCATTAAAGATCATGGCTACACCTTC	TRBV18	TRBJ1-2	.	.
CASSYRGSSYEQYF	TGTGCCAGCAGCTACAGGGGGAGCTCCTACGAGCAGTACTTC	TRBV7-9	TRBJ2-7	TRBD1	.
CASSVMGGSYGYTF	TGTGCCAGCAGTGTAATGGGGGGATCCTATGGCTACACCTTC	TRBV27	TRBJ1-2	.	.
CASSFHGQPQHF	TGTGCCAGCAGCTTCCATGGTCAGCCCCAGCATTTT	TRBV7-8	TRBJ1-5	.	.
CASRPPGGPGELFF	TGTGCCAGCCGCCCCCCGGGAGGGCCCGGGGAGCTGTTTTTT	TRBV6-2/TRBV6-3	TRBJ2-2	TRBD2	.
CASSLDILNYGYTF	TGTGCCAGCAGCTTAGACATCCTCAACTATGGCTACACCTTC	TRBV7-9	TRBJ1-2	.	.
CASSQGGGLAGYNEQFF	TGTGCCAGCAGCCAAGGGGGGGGCCTAGCGGGCTACAATGAGCAGTTCTTC	TRBV14	TRBJ2-1	TRBD2	.
CASSQTAKSNSPLHF	TGTGCCAGCAGCCAGACCGCCAAGAGTAATTCACCCCTCCACTTT	TRBV9	TRBJ1-6	.	.
CASSIRGFNQPQHF	TGTGCCAGTAGTATAAGGGGGTTCAATCAGCCCCAGCATTTT	TRBV19	TRBJ1-5	.	.
CASSQDGLAHNEQFF	TGTGCCAGCAGCCAAGATGGATTAGCCCACAATGAGCAGTTCTTC	TRBV3-1/TRBV3-2	TRBJ2-1	.	.
CATSRRDSNQPQHF	TGTGCCACCAGCAGGAGGGATAGCAATCAGCCCCAGCATTTT	TRBV24-1	TRBJ1-5	.	.
CASSLVSGRSNQPQHF	TGTGCCAGCAGTTTAGTTTCAGGTCGGAGCAATCAGCCCCAGCATTTT	TRBV27	TRBJ1-5	.	.
CASSPGQPGEQYF	TGTGCCAGCAGTCCAGGACAGCCAGGAGAGCAGTACTTC	TRBV28	TRBJ2-7	.	few
CASSPTRGAIGYTF	TGTGCCAGCAGCCCCACGCGTGGGGCTATTGGCTACACCTTC	TRBV27	TRBJ1-2	.	few
CASSLELAGGGNEQFF	TGCGCCAGCAGCTTGGAGCTAGCGGGGGGCGGGAATGAGCAGTTCTTC	TRBV5-1	TRBJ2-1	TRBD2	.
CASSYVRGRGGANVLTF	TGTGCCAGTAGCTATGTCCGGGGACGTGGTGGGGCCAACGTCCTGACTTTC	TRBV19	TRBJ2-6	.	.
CASSPQGDTEAFF	TGTGCCAGCAGCCCACAGGGAGACACTGAAGCTTTCTTT	TRBV3-1/TRBV3-2	TRBJ1-1	.	.
CASAKVTTSPFNTGELFF	TGTGCCAGCGCCAAAGTAACCACCTCTCCCTTTAACACCGGGGAGCTGTTTTTT	TRBV25-1	TRBJ2-2	.	.
CASSRGVGQPQHF	TGTGCCAGCAGTAGGGGTGTTGGCCAGCCCCAGCATTTT	TRBV6-5	TRBJ1-5	.	.
CASSVAGQGNEKLFF	TGTGCCAGCAGCGTAGCTGGACAGGGGAATGAAAAACTGTTTTTT	TRBV9	TRBJ1-4	TRBD1	.
CASSSQGLGSNQPQHF	TGTGCCAGCAGCTCCCAGGGCCTAGGTAGCAATCAGCCCCAGCATTTT	TRBV7-8	TRBJ1-5	.	.
CASRWAGELFF	TGTGCCAGCAGGTGGGCCGGGGAGCTGTTTTTT	TRBV25-1	TRBJ2-2	.	few
CASSVKWNTEAFF	TGTGCCAGCAGCGTAAAGTGGAACACTGAAGCTTTCTTT	TRBV14	TRBJ1-1	.	once
CASSARDSRLRDTQYF	TGTGCCAGCAGCGCCCGGGACTCGCGTTTAAGGGATACGCAGTATTTT	TRBV7-3	TRBJ2-3	.	.
CAWARTEAFF	TGTGCCTGGGCAAGAACTGAAGCTTTCTTT	TRBV30	TRBJ1-1	.	.
CASSLTTSGTEVNYGYTF	TGTGCCAGCAGCTTAACCACCTCCGGGACAGAGGTTAACTATGGCTACACCTTC	TRBV11-2	TRBJ1-2	TRBD1	.
CASSKDAGFYSPLHF	TGTGCCAGCAGCAAAGACGCGGGTTTCTATTCACCCCTCCACTTT	TRBV21-1	TRBJ1-6	.	.
CASSPNIGDTEAFF	TGTGCCAGCTCACCGAACATTGGGGACACTGAAGCTTTCTTT	TRBV18	TRBJ1-1	.	once
CASSKDRRFSGANVLTF	TGTGCCAGCAGCAAGGACAGGAGATTCTCTGGGGCCAACGTCCTGACTTTC	TRBV14	TRBJ2-6	TRBD1	.
CASSLAKAIGELFF	TGCGCCAGCAGCTTGGCCAAAGCTATCGGGGAGCTGTTTTTT	TRBV5-1	TRBJ2-2	.	.
CASSQERRGPGPLTVEQYF	TGTGCCAGCAGCCAAGAAAGGCGAGGGCCGGGACCCCTAACTGTCGAGCAGTACTTC	TRBV3-1/TRBV3-2	TRBJ2-7	.	.
CASSWQGAWIGQPQHF	TGTGCCAGCAGCTGGCAGGGGGCTTGGATCGGTCAGCCCCAGCATTTT	TRBV28	TRBJ1-5	TRBD1	.
CASSSGPQFRNTIYF	TGTGCCAGCAGCTCGGGACCGCAGTTTAGAAACACCATATATTTT	TRBV7-8	TRBJ1-3	.	.
CASSFRVREQFF	TGTGCCAGCAGCTTCCGGGTCCGGGAGCAGTTCTTC	TRBV7-9	TRBJ2-1	.	.
CVSRTGTGRLLF	TGTGTCTCACGTACCGGGACAGGGAGGTTGTTGTTT	TRBV27	TRBJ1-6	TRBD1	.
CAITVSGEKYNEQFF	TGTGCCATCACCGTTAGCGGGGAAAAATACAATGAGCAGTTCTTC	TRBV10-3	TRBJ2-1	TRBD2	.
CSVGDRDGGELFF	TGCAGCGTCGGTGACAGGGACGGCGGGGAGCTGTTTTTT	TRBV29-1	TRBJ2-2	TRBD1	.
CASRVQGSAGELFF	TGTGCCAGCAGAGTACAGGGCTCGGCCGGGGAGCTGTTTTTT	TRBV27	TRBJ2-2	.	.
CASSLSGRWEETQYF	TGTGCCAGCAGCCTCTCAGGGAGGTGGGAAGAGACCCAGTACTTC	TRBV5-4	TRBJ2-5	.	.
CASSLGAGVETNEKLFF	TGTGCCAGCAGCCTGGGGGCAGGGGTAGAGACTAATGAAAAACTGTTTTTT	TRBV28	TRBJ1-4	.	.
CASSPPGQGFEKLFF	TGTGCCAGCAGCCCACCGGGACAGGGCTTTGAAAAACTGTTTTTT	TRBV5-6	TRBJ1-4	TRBD1	.
CASSEMTGRGQPQHF	TGCGCCAGCAGCGAAATGACAGGGAGAGGGCAGCCCCAGCATTTT	TRBV4-1	TRBJ1-5	TRBD1	.
CASRATGSGNTIYF	TGTGCCAGCCGGGCGACTGGCTCTGGAAACACCATATATTTT	TRBV27	TRBJ1-3	.	.
CASSEGHGYTF	TGTGCCAGCAGTGAAGGACATGGCTACACCTTC	TRBV6-1	TRBJ1-2	.	.
CASSLVVGAVFF	TGTGCCAGCAGCTTAGTGGTGGGGGCAGTGTTTTTT	TRBV11-2	TRBJ1-4	.	.
CASSWDRGGNEQYF	TGTGCCAGCAGTTGGGACAGGGGAGGGAACGAGCAGTACTTC	TRBV6-6	TRBJ2-7	TRBD1	.